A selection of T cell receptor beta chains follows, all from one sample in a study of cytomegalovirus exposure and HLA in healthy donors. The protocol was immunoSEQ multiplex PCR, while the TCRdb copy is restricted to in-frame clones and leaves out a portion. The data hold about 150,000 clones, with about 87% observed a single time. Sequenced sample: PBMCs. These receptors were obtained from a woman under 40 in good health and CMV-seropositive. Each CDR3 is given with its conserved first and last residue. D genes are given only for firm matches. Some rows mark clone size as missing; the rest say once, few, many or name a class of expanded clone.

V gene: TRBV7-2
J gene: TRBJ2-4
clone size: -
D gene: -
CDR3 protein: CASSWRSRGDIQYF
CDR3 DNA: TGTGCCAGCAGCTGGCGGAGCAGAGGAGACATTCAGTACTTC

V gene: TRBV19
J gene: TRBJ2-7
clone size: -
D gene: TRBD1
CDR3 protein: CASSISAGGHYEQYF
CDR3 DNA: TGTGCCAGTAGTATTTCGGCAGGGGGCCACTACGAGCAGTACTTC

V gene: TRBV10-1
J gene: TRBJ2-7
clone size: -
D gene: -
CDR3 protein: CASSGAGVPYEQYF
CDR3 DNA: TGCGCCAGCAGTGGCGCAGGGGTCCCCTACGAGCAGTACTTC

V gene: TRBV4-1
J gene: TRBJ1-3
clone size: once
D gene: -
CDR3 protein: CASSQDIVRAGNTIYF
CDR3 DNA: TGCGCCAGCAGCCAAGATATCGTCCGCGCTGGAAACACCATATATTTT

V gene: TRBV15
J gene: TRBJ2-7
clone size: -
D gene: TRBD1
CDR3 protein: CATSRPGQESYEQYF
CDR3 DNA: TGTGCCACCAGCAGACCGGGACAGGAGTCCTACGAGCAGTACTTC

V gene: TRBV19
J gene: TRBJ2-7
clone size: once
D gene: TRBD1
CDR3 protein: CASSTGGSPYEQYF
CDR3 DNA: TGTGCCAGTAGTACAGGGGGCTCCCCCTACGAGCAGTACTTC

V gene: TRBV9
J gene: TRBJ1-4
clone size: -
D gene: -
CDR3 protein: CASSAGATNEKLFF
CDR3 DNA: TGTGCCAGCAGCGCCGGAGCAACTAATGAAAAACTGTTTTTT

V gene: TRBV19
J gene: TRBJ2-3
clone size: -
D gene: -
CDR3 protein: CASSRAERSTDTQYF
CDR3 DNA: TGTGCCAGTAGCAGGGCGGAACGCAGCACAGATACGCAGTATTTT

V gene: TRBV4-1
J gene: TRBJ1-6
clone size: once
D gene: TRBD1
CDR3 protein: CASSQIGQANSPLHF
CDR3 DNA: TGCGCCAGCAGCCAAATCGGACAGGCTAATTCACCCCTCCACTTT

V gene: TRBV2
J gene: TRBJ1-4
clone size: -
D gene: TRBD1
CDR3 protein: CASSFPGTGALYEKLFF
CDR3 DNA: TGTGCCAGCAGTTTCCCCGGGACAGGGGCCCTTTATGAAAAACTGTTTTTT

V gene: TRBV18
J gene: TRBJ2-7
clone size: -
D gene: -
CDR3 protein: CASSPPEMSYEQYF
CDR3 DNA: TGTGCCAGCTCACCACCGGAGATGTCCTACGAGCAGTACTTC

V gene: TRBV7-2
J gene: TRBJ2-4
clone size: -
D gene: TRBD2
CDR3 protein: CASSHQGLANYLAKNIQYF
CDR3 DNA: TGTGCCAGCAGCCACCAGGGACTAGCGAATTACCTAGCCAAAAACATTCAGTACTTC

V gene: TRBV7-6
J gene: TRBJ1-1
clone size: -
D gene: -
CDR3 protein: CASTKLEGGINGRNTEAFF
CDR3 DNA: TGTGCCAGCACCAAGCTAGAGGGAGGGATTAATGGAAGGAACACTGAAGCTTTCTTT

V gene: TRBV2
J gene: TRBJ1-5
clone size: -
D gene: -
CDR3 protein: CASSRGAGNQPQHF
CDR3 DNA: TGTGCCAGCAGTCGGGGGGCGGGCAATCAGCCCCAGCATTTT

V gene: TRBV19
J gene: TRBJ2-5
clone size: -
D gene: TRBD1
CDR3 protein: CASSLTGKETQYF
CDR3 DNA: TGTGCCAGTAGCCTGACAGGGAAAGAGACCCAGTACTTC

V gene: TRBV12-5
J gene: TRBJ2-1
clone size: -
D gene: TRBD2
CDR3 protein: CASGLWDYYNEQFF
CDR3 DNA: TGTGCTAGTGGTTTATGGGACTACTACAATGAGCAGTTCTTC

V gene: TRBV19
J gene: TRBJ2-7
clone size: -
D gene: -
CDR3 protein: CASSIAPWTDRTSYEQYF
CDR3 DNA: TGTGCCAGTAGTATAGCGCCTTGGACTGACAGGACCTCCTACGAGCAGTACTTC

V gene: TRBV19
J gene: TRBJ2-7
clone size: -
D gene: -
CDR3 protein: CASSIYTGSYEQYF
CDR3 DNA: TGTGCCAGTAGTATCTATACAGGATCCTACGAGCAGTACTTC

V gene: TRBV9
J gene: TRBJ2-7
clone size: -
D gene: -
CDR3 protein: CASSVDEGAPSYEQYF
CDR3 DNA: TGTGCCAGCAGCGTAGACGAGGGAGCCCCCTCCTACGAGCAGTACTTC

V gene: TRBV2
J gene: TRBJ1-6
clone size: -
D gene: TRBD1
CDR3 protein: CASSVSDRGDSPLHF
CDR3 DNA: TGTGCCAGCAGCGTCTCTGACAGGGGTGATTCACCCCTCCACTTT

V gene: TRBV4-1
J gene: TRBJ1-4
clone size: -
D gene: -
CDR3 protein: CASSQFSSNEKLFF
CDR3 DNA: TGCGCCAGCAGCCAATTCTCGAGTAATGAAAAACTGTTTTTT

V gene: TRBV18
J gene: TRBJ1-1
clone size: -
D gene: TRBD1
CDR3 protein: CASSPRDSLLNTEAFF
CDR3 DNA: TGTGCCAGCTCACCTAGGGACAGCTTACTGAACACTGAAGCTTTCTTT

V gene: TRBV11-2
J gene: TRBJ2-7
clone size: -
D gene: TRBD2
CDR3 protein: CASSLAGTSGGYEQYF
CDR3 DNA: TGTGCCAGCAGCTTAGCGGGGACTAGCGGGGGTTACGAGCAGTACTTC

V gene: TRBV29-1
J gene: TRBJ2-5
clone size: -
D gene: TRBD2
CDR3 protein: CSVEENVGLAGGGETQYF
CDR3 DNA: TGCAGCGTTGAAGAAAATGTTGGACTAGCGGGGGGTGGAGAGACCCAGTACTTC

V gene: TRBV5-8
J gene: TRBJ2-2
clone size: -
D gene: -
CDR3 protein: CASSLGGGWNTGELFF
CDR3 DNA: TGTGCCAGCAGCTTAGGTGGAGGGTGGAACACCGGGGAGCTGTTTTTT

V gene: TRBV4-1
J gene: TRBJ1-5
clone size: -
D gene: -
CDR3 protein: CASSQDGKANQPQHF
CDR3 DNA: TGCGCCAGCAGCCAAGACGGGAAGGCCAATCAGCCCCAGCATTTT

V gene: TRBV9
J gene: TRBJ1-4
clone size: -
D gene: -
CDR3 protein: CASSTRGGIGEKLFF
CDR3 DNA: TGTGCCAGCAGCACGCGAGGGGGTATCGGTGAAAAACTGTTTTTT

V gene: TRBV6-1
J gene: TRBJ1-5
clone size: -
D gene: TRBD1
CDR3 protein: CASDPRQGNEPQHF
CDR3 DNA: TGTGCCAGCGACCCGAGACAGGGCAATGAGCCCCAGCATTTT

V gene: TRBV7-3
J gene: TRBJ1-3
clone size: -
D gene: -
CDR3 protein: CASSPRGSSGNTIYF
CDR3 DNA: TGTGCCAGCAGCCCCCGGGGTAGCTCTGGAAACACCATATATTTT

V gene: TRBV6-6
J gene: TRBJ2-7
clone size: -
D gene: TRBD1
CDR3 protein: CASSYEGQGYEQYF
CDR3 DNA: TGTGCCAGCAGTTACGAGGGACAGGGCTACGAGCAGTACTTC

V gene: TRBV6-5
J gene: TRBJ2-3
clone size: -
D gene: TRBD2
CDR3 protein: CASSYSGIYTDTQYF
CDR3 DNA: TGTGCCAGCAGTTATAGCGGGATTTACACAGATACGCAGTATTTT

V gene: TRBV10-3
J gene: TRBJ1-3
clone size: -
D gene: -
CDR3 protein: CAISESGLATIYF
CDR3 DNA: TGTGCCATCAGTGAGTCGGGCCTGGCCACCATATATTTT

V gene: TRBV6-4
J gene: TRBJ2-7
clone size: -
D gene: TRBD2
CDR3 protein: CAAPAGGCEQYF
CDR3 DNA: TGTGCCGCACCAGCGGGAGGTTGTGAGCAGTACTTC

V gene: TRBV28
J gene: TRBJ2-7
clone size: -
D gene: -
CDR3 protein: CASRPGRGSYEQYF
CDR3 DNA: TGTGCCAGCAGGCCTGGTAGAGGCTCCTACGAGCAGTACTTC

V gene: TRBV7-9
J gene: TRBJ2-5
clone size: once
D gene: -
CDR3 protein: CASSLLSETQYF
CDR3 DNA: TGTGCCAGCAGCTTACTTTCAGAGACCCAGTACTTC

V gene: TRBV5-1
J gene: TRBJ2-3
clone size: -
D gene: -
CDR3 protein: CASATGSTDTQYF
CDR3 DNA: TGCGCCAGCGCAACGGGAAGCACAGATACGCAGTATTTT

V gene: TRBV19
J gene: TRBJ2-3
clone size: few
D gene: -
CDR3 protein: CASSMYPGTWGTPSTDTQYF
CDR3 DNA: TGTGCCAGTAGTATGTATCCCGGGACCTGGGGGACACCGAGTACAGATACGCAGTATTTT

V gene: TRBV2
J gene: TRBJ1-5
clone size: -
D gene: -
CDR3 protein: CASSEAGAGNQPQHF
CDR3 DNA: TGTGCCAGCAGTGAAGCAGGGGCAGGCAATCAGCCCCAGCATTTT

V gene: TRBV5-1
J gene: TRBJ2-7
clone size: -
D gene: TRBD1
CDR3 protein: CASSFTGTAYEQYF
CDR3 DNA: TGCGCCAGCAGCTTCACCGGGACAGCTTACGAGCAGTACTTC

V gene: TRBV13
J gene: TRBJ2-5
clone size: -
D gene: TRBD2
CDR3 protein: CASSLGTSGETQYF
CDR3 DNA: TGTGCCAGCAGCTTAGGGACTAGCGGAGAGACCCAGTACTTC

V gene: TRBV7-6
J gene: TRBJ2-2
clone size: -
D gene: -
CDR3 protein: CASSAGGRVNTGELFF
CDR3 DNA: TGTGCCAGCAGCGCCGGGGGGCGGGTCAACACCGGGGAGCTGTTTTTT

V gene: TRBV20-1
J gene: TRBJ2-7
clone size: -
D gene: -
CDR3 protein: CSAGNYEQYF
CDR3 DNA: TGCAGTGCCGGGAACTACGAGCAGTACTTC

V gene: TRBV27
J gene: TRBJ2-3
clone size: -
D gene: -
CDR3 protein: CASSMRDLLVTDTQYF
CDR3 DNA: TGTGCCAGCAGCATGAGGGACTTGCTAGTCACAGATACGCAGTATTTT

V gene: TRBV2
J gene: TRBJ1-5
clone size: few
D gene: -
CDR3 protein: CASSVQGQINQPQHF
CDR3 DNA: TGTGCCAGCAGTGTGCAAGGACAGATCAACCAGCCCCAGCATTTT

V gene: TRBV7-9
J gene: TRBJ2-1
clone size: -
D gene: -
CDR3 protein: CASNLGGEQFF
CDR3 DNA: TGTGCCAGCAACTTGGGGGGTGAGCAGTTCTTC

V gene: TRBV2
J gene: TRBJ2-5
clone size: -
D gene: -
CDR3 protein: CASSQTFQETQYF
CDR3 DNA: TGTGCCAGCAGTCAGACATTCCAAGAGACCCAGTACTTC

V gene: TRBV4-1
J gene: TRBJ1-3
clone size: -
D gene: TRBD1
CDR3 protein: CASSQGQGSGSGNTIYF
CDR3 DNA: TGCGCCAGCAGCCAGGGACAGGGGAGCGGGTCTGGAAACACCATATATTTT

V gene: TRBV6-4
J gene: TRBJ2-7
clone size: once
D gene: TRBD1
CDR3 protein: CASSARTGGAYEQYF
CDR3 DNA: TGTGCCAGCAGTGCCCGGACAGGGGGAGCCTACGAGCAGTACTTC